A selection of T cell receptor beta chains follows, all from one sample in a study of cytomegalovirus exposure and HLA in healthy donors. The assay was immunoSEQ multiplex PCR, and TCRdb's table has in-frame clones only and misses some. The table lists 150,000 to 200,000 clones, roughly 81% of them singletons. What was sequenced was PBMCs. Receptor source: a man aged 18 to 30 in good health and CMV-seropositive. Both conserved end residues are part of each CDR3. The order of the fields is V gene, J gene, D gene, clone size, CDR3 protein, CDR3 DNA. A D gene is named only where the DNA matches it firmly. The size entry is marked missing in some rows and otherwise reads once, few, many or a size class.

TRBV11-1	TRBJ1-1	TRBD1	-	CASSLNRGVVNTEAFF	TGTGCCAGCAGCTTAAACAGGGGAGTCGTGAACACTGAAGCTTTCTTT
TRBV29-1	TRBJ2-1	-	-	CSVEDPGISYNEQFF	TGCAGCGTTGAAGATCCGGGTATATCCTACAATGAGCAGTTCTTC
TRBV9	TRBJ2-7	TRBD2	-	CASSPAEGLAIYEQYF	TGTGCCAGCAGCCCAGCCGAGGGACTAGCGATTTACGAGCAGTACTTC
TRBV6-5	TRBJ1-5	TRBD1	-	CASSSAGGGQPQHF	TGTGCCAGCAGCTCAGCAGGGGGAGGTCAGCCCCAGCATTTT
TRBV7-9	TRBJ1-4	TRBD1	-	CASSLGQGDEKLFF	TGTGCCAGCAGCTTAGGACAGGGGGATGAAAAACTGTTTTTT
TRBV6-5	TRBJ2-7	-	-	CASSYSAGSYEQYF	TGTGCCAGCAGTTACTCTGCCGGGTCCTACGAGCAGTACTTC
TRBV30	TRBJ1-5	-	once	CAWSVRRGVGNQPQHF	TGTGCCTGGAGTGTACGGAGGGGCGTCGGCAATCAGCCCCAGCATTTT
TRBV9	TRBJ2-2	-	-	CASSVAGANTGELFF	TGTGCCAGCAGCGTAGCAGGGGCCAACACCGGGGAGCTGTTTTTT
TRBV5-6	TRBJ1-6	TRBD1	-	CASSTTGDSYNSPLHF	TGTGCCAGCAGCACCACAGGGGACTCCTATAATTCACCCCTCCACTTT
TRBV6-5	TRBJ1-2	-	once	CASSPVGVGYGYTF	TGTGCCAGCAGCCCGGTGGGAGTTGGGTATGGCTACACCTTC
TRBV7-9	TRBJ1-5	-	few	CASSPAHGQPQHF	TGTGCCAGCAGCCCTGCTCACGGTCAGCCCCAGCATTTT
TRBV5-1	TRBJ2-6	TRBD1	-	CASMTGATGANGLTF	TGCGCCAGCATGACAGGGGCAACTGGGGCCAACGGCCTGACTTTC
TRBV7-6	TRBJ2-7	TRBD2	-	CASSSFREAYEQYF	TGTGCCAGCAGCTCATTCCGGGAGGCCTACGAGCAGTACTTC
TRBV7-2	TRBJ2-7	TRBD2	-	CASSPRGGQSSYEQYF	TGTGCCAGCAGCCCCCGGGGGGGGCAGAGCTCCTACGAGCAGTACTTC
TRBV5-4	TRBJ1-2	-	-	CASSFRGDYGYTF	TGTGCCAGCAGCTTCCGGGGGGACTATGGCTACACCTTC
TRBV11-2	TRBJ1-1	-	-	CASSFGDTEAFF	TGTGCCAGCAGCTTCGGTGACACTGAAGCTTTCTTT
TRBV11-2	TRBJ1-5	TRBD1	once	CASSLTGLVQPQHF	TGTGCCAGCAGCTTGACAGGGTTGGTTCAGCCCCAGCATTTT
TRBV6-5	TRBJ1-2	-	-	CASSLELGGYTF	TGTGCCAGCAGTCTAGAGTTGGGTGGCTACACCTTC
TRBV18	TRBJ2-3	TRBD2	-	CASSPASGGWTDTQYF	TGTGCCAGCTCACCCGCTAGCGGGGGGTGGACAGATACGCAGTATTTT
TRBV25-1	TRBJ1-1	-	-	CASSEQGNTEAFF	TGTGCCAGCAGTGAACAGGGGAACACTGAAGCTTTCTTT
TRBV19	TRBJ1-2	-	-	CASSPDPTGDYGYTF	TGTGCCAGTAGTCCGGACCCCACCGGGGACTATGGCTACACCTTC
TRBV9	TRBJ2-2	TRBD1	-	CASSPHGQGSTGELFF	TGTGCCAGCAGCCCCCACGGACAGGGGTCCACCGGGGAGCTGTTTTTT